Each of the 2 T cell receptor beta chains below was sequenced from the same sample in a study of beta chain features in type 1 diabetes. General study findings and limits: Moderate but significant shortening of TCRB CDR3s was recorded in all four CD4+ subsets from Type 1 diabetes patients.

Of the isolated RNA, all was reverse transcribed, and so the sequenced material was expressed TCRB transcripts. Here immunoSEQ multiplex PCR was the method, and the copy in TCRdb shows in-frame clones only, minus some. The repertoire holds 630,000 or so clones, with about an eighth as singletons. Their recognized antigens are unknown. The sequencing input was naive CD4+ T cells from blood. These receptors were taken from a young man with type 1 diabetes.

The chain couples TRBV7-2 to TRBJ2-1; 11 nucleotides agree with TRBD2. The V and J ends lost 4 bases and 4 bases, in that order; junction bases with no gene match: 6. This CDR3 is 16 amino acids long. CDR1 is SGHTA, CDR2 FQGNSA, per germline. CDR3 protein: CASSSTGTSGYNEQFF. As DNA, the CDR3 is TGTGCCAGCAGCTCCACCGGGACTAGCGGATACAATGAGCAGTTCTTC.

Turning to this clone: Other DNA sequences in the sample encode the same CDR3. The chain links TRBV7-2 to TRBJ2-1; D remains unclear. The CDR3 consists of 15 residues. Germline CDR1 is SGHTA and CDR2 is FQGNSA. The V end lost 3 bases, the J end lost 0 bases, and 9 bases lay between the germline ends. CDR3 loop: CASSFTASSYNEQFF. For the CDR3, the DNA is TGTGCCAGCAGCTTCACAGCGAGCTCCTACAATGAGCAGTTCTTC.